This T cell receptor (beta chain) is drawn from a study of OX40 agonist ivuxolimab in advanced cancers. Repertoires were generated with immunoSEQ multiplex PCR, while TCRdb's copy carries only in-frame clones and drops some. The sample holds roughly 59,000 clones; around 90% are singletons and the top ten take more than 4.5%. The V and J ends lost 2 bases and 3 bases, in that order; junction bases with no gene match: 10. This CDR3 is built from 17 residues. Germline lookup yields CDR1 MNHNS and CDR2 SASEGT. Sample: CD4+ or CD8+ T cells sorted from blood, taken in a trial of the OX40 agonist ivuxolimab. This sequence was found in an adult with an advanced solid tumor such as melanoma, head and neck, liver or kidney cancer. The V call is TRBV6-1, the J call TRBJ1-2, with TRBD1 matching over 9 bases. CDR3 in DNA: TGTGCCAGCAGTGAATCGGCCACAGGGGGCGCTGACTATGGCTACACCTTC. Protein product: CASSESATGGADYGYTF.